This paragraph covers one T cell receptor beta chain sequence. The antigen is unknown. The CDR3 runs 17 residues. The germline CDR1 and CDR2 sequences are SGHVS and FQNEAQ. V lost 5 bases and J lost 10, with 24 bases in between. Using constant-segment primers, 5'RACE produced TCR alpha and TCR beta cDNA libraries carrying sample barcodes and UMIs. TCRdb fed the 5' RACE reads into MiXCR, producing one record per CDR3 protein. The sample shows fewer than 400,000 distinct CDR3 sequences, 16% of them seen only once. The data derive from a study of T-cell memory formation after mild COVID-19. General study points: Clones contracting over day 15 to 85 were CD4/CD8 balanced, with later expanders leaning CD4+. Nothing confirmed that second-wave clones peaking on day 37 were specific for SARS-CoV-2. CM and EM subsets held most contracting CD4+ clones; EMRA held CD8+ ones.

The J gene is TRBJ1-6, the V gene TRBV7-8; D gene unclear. The sequenced sample consisted of PBMCs or a T cell subset sorted from them (not recorded which). The TCR originated in a man younger than 35 who had mild COVID-19 (a few samples of this study predate the infection). Cell type and time point are not known. CDR3 nucleotide sequence: TGTGCCAGCAGCGCACGGGAGGCTCTCCTCCTCCGGTCACCCCTCCACTTT. Amino acid sequence: CASSAREALLLRSPLHF.